This T cell receptor beta chain was documented in a study of OX40 agonist ivuxolimab in advanced cancers. Background on the study: The treatment was a fully human IgG2 OX40 agonist, ivuxolimab.

Repertoires were generated with immunoSEQ multiplex PCR, while TCRdb's copy carries only in-frame clones and drops some. In the table there are around 83,000 clones, about 89% of which are singletons. Comments on this clone: The antigen is not known.

In germline, CDR1 is SGHDN, CDR2 FVKESK. Trimming removed 3 bases at V and 3 bases at J, with 9 bases between. The CDR3 has 13 residues. Study-wide points: The specificity for antigen of the expanded peripheral T cells was not determined. Averaging showed that CD8+ T cells had more expanded clones than CD4+ did.

The V gene is TRBV14, the J gene TRBJ2-7; D call uncertain. The sequence derives from an adult with an advanced solid tumor such as melanoma, head and neck, liver or kidney cancer. The material sequenced was CD4+ or CD8+ T cells sorted from blood, taken in a trial of the OX40 agonist ivuxolimab. The chain's CDR3 is CASSHFNGYEQYF. The CDR3 nucleotides are TGTGCCAGCAGCCACTTCAACGGCTACGAGCAGTACTTC.